The 31 T cell receptor beta chains presented below share a single source sample, sequenced in a study of cytomegalovirus exposure and HLA in healthy donors. The data were produced by immunoSEQ multiplex PCR, yet TCRdb's version contains in-frame clones alone and is incomplete. The sample has approximately 120,000 clones, 75% to 90% seen once; the top ten hold about 1%. What was sequenced was PBMCs. All receptors derive from a young woman in good health and CMV-seronegative.

The chain recombines TRBV18 with TRBJ2-1, with D possibly being TRBD2 (6 bases). Germline CDR1 KGHSH, CDR2 LQKENI. The CDR3 is 15 residues long. With 3 bases removed from V and 10 bases from J, the gap between germline ends came to 19 bases. The CDR3 here is CASSPQEGNRREQFF. The CDR3 bases are TGTGCCAGCTCACCGCAGGAGGGAAACCGCCGGGAGCAGTTCTTC.

This chain joins TRBV28 and TRBJ1-1; D unclear. CDR3 length equals 14 residues. Germline lookup yields CDR1 MDHEN and CDR2 SYDVKM. V dropped 2 bases and J dropped 6 bases, with 13 bases sitting between them. CDR3 sequence reads: CASSLAGRIPEAFF. The CDR3 coding sequence is TGTGCCAGCAGTTTAGCTGGGAGAATTCCTGAAGCTTTCTTT.

The chain uses TRBV28 and TRBJ1-1; possibly TRBD1 for D (6 bases). CDR3 length equals 14 residues. V was pared by 6 bases and J by 0 bases, with 11 bases between. CDR1 and CDR2 (germline): MDHEN, SYDVKM. The CDR3 is CASRWDTLNTEAFF. The CDR3 nucleotides are TGTGCCAGCAGATGGGACACTTTGAACACTGAAGCTTTCTTT.

The count of this clone is one. The CDR3 sequence: CATSRTHSGDTQYF. The DNA for the CDR3 is TGTGCCACCAGCAGGACCCACAGTGGAGATACGCAGTATTTT. This sequence joins TRBV15 and TRBJ2-3, with D hard to call. The ends were cut back, 3 bases at V and 5 bases at J, with 12 bases in the middle. CDR1 LNHNV and CDR2 YYDKDF come from the germline V gene (reference sequence). The CDR3 loop spans 14 amino acids.

The chain employs TRBV7-2 and TRBJ2-7, with TRBD2 matching over 9 bases. J gave up 8 bases and V 1 base, and 9 bases lay outside the gene matches. The CDR3 is 15 residues long. Germline lookup yields CDR1 SGHTA and CDR2 FQGNSA. The CDR3 protein is CASSLVAGGPDQQYF. The CDR3 region has the DNA TGTGCCAGCAGCTTAGTGGCGGGAGGGCCGGATCAGCAGTACTTC.

The V call is TRBV19, the J call TRBJ1-2; maybe TRBD1 (6 bases). The CDR3 totals 13 residues. Germline V gene sequence: CDR1 LNHDA, CDR2 SQIVND (reference sequence). The V end lost 3 bases, the J end lost 6 bases, and 11 bases lay between the germline ends. CDR3 in DNA: TGTGCCAGTAGTATCCCCAGGGGACATGGCTACACCTTC. Protein: CASSIPRGHGYTF.

The gene calls are TRBV28 and TRBJ1-2; D not certain. In germline, CDR1 is MDHEN, CDR2 SYDVKM. Trimming removed 2 bases at V and 4 bases at J, with 11 bases between. CDR3 length equals 14 residues. The CDR3 DNA reads as TGTGCCAGCAGTTTAGCTGCGGCCCGCTATGGCTACACCTTC. The encoded protein is CASSLAAARYGYTF.

The V gene is TRBV4-1, the J gene TRBJ2-1, with 10 bases fitting TRBD2. Unmatched junction bases numbered 6, after V lost 2 bases and J lost 5 bases. This CDR3 spans 16 amino acids. Germline assignment: CDR1 MGHRA and CDR2 YSYEKL. In DNA, the CDR3 is TGCGCCAGCAGCCAATTTAGCGGGAGGATCGACAATGAGCAGTTCTTC. Translating it yields CASSQFSGRIDNEQFF.

This chain uses TRBV27 with TRBJ1-5, with D unclear. The germline V gene has CDR1 MNHEY and CDR2 SMNVEV (reference sequence). The CDR3 runs to 13 residues. V lost 8 bases to trimming and J lost 6 bases, with 14 bases between them. In DNA form, the CDR3 reads TGTGCCAGCTCAGCACGGGTAGGTCAGCCCCAGCATTTT. It yields the protein CASSARVGQPQHF.

The rearrangement links TRBV30 to TRBJ2-7, with TRBD1 as a possible D gene (6 bases). Germline V lookup: CDR1 GTSNPN, CDR2 SVGIG (reference sequence). The CDR3 has 15 residues. V was cut by 4 bases and J by 1 base, with 17 bases left in between. The DNA of the CDR3 is TGTGCCTGGACCGACGGGCAGGGGCGATCCTACGAGCAGTACGTC. Amino acids: CAWTDGQGRSYEQYV.

The chain employs TRBV7-2 and TRBJ2-3; 9 bases map to TRBD1. This CDR3 has 15 amino acids. V trimming: 4 bases; J trimming: 6 bases; junction bases outside the gene matches: 8. CDR1 and CDR2 (germline): SGHTA, FQGNSA. The CDR3 coding sequence is TGTGCCAGCAGCTCGAGACGGACAGGGGTGGATACGCAGTATTTT. This codes for CASSSRRTGVDTQYF.

The chain has TRBV6-1 and TRBJ2-1; D gene ambiguous. Germline CDR1 reads MNHNS; CDR2 reads SASEGT. This CDR3 is built from 15 residues. V lost 2 bases and J 6 bases, leaving 14 bases between the germline ends. CDR3 bases: TGTGCCAGCAGTGAACTCGTTTTTACCGGCAATGAGCAGTTCTTC. This translates into CASSELVFTGNEQFF.

This rearrangement joins TRBV30 to TRBJ2-7, with D unclear. The CDR3 runs to 14 residues. CDR1 GTSNPN and CDR2 SVGIG come from the germline V gene (reference sequence). Trimming stripped 2 bases from V and 0 bases from J, with 11 bases between. The CDR3 here is CAWSMRMYSYEQYF. The CDR3 bases are TGTGCCTGGAGTATGAGGATGTACTCCTACGAGCAGTACTTC.

V gene TRBV28 combines with J gene TRBJ1-6; D remains ambiguous. Trimming pared 6 bases from V and 9 bases from J, leaving 15 bases between. CDR3 length: 14 amino acids. Germline lookup yields CDR1 MDHEN and CDR2 SYDVKM. CDR3: CASRTGIGVSPLHF. In DNA form, the CDR3 reads TGTGCCAGCAGGACCGGGATCGGAGTTTCACCCCTCCACTTT.

V is TRBV28 and J is TRBJ2-7; TRBD2 aligns across 7 bases. The germline V gene has CDR1 MDHEN and CDR2 SYDVKM. V trimming: 5 bases; J trimming: 2 bases; junction bases outside the gene matches: 9. The CDR3 has 15 residues. CDR3 sequence (DNA): TGTGCCAGCAGTCCGGGACTAAGGACGGCCTACGAGCAGTACGTC. Translated: CASSPGLRTAYEQYV.

The chain employs TRBV7-9 and TRBJ1-2; D unclear. Germline assignment: CDR1 SEHNR and CDR2 FQNEAQ (reference sequence). V lost 5 bases, J lost 4 bases, and 11 bases lay in between. The CDR3 spans 13 residues. This CDR3 reads CASSRGLLYGYTF. As DNA, the CDR3 is TGTGCCAGCAGCCGCGGGTTACTCTATGGCTACACCTTC.

The chain joins TRBV29-1 to TRBJ2-3; D possibly corresponds to TRBD1 (6 bases). V was cut by 1 base and J by 2 bases, with 13 bases left in between. CDR3 length equals 15 residues. Germline V gene sequence: CDR1 SQVTM, CDR2 ANQGSEA. The CDR3 region has the DNA TGCAGCGTTGAAGTGCCAGGGGTGGCCACAGATACGCAGTATTTT. It codes for CSVEVPGVATDTQYF.

The chain carries TRBV7-9 and TRBJ2-1; perhaps TRBD2 as D (6 bases). Germline lookup yields CDR1 SEHNR and CDR2 FQNEAQ (reference sequence). Trimming took 5 bases from V and 4 from J, leaving 18 bases between them. CDR3 length equals 16 residues. In nucleotides, the CDR3 is TGTGCCAGCAGCCCTGGGGGGAGTGGAGGGTACAATGAGCAGTTCTTC. Translation: CASSPGGSGGYNEQFF.

V and J are TRBV18 and TRBJ1-2, with TRBD1 matching 9 bases. This CDR3 region has 15 residues. The germline gives CDR1 KGHSH, CDR2 LQKENI. J was trimmed by 4 bases and V by 2 bases; bases with no gene match: 5. The CDR3 loop reads CASSPGQGYGYGYTF. The CDR3 DNA reads TGTGCCAGCTCACCAGGACAGGGGTATGGCTATGGCTACACCTTC.

The chain couples TRBV14 to TRBJ1-2; D unresolved. Germline CDR1 is SGHDN and CDR2 is FVKESK. This CDR3 has 12 residues. Between the trimmed V and J ends, which lost 2 bases and 8 bases, there was a span of 9 bases. The CDR3 loop reads CASSQPPGGYTF. The CDR3 bases are TGTGCCAGCAGCCAACCACCGGGGGGCTACACCTTC.

The rearrangement links TRBV10-3 to TRBJ2-1, with 8 bases lining up with TRBD2. V was pared by 4 bases and J by 6 bases, with 11 bases of the junction left unmatched. Germline CDR1 is ENHRY and CDR2 is SYGVKD. This CDR3 spans 16 amino acids. The CDR3 is CAISGGAGAYGNEQFF. As DNA, the CDR3 is TGTGCCATCAGTGGGGGAGCGGGGGCTTACGGCAATGAGCAGTTCTTC.

This rearrangement joins TRBV5-1 to TRBJ2-1; D possibly corresponds to TRBD1 (6 bases). Between the trimmed V and J ends, which lost 4 bases and 8 bases, there was a span of 13 bases. Germline CDR1 reads SGHRS; CDR2 reads YFSETQ. The CDR3 length is 13 residues. In DNA, the CDR3 is TGCGCCAGCAGCCCATTTTCAGGGGATGAGCAGTTCTTC. Translated, it gives CASSPFSGDEQFF.

This chain joins TRBV28 and TRBJ1-1; TRBD1 matches 7 bases. The ends lost 3 bases at V and 6 bases at J; junction bases unmatched: 7. Per germline, CDR1 MDHEN and CDR2 SYDVKM. CDR3 size: 14 residues. The CDR3 loop reads CASSFLYRGPEAFF. The CDR3 DNA reads TGTGCCAGCAGTTTCCTATACAGGGGCCCTGAAGCTTTCTTT.

V gene TRBV5-6 combines with J gene TRBJ2-7; D perhaps matches TRBD2 (5 bases). The V and J ends lost 1 base and 2 bases respectively, with 13 bases between them. CDR3 length: 15 amino acids. CDR1 is SGHDT and CDR2 is YYEEEE in the germline V gene. CDR3 in amino acids: CASSLSALAPYEQYV. The CDR3 DNA reads as TGTGCCAGCAGCTTGTCGGCCCTAGCCCCCTACGAGCAGTACGTC.

V usage is TRBV16 and J usage is TRBJ1-6; tentative D call: TRBD1 (5 bases). The CDR3 consists of 18 residues. CDR1 is KGHSY, CDR2 FQNENV, per germline. Trimming removed 4 bases from V and 2 bases from J, with 18 bases in between. CDR3: CASSPHSGGVTYNSPLHF. The CDR3 DNA reads as TGTGCCAGCAGCCCCCACTCGGGGGGAGTGACCTATAATTCACCCCTCCACTTT.

This sequence joins TRBV6-6 and TRBJ1-1; 9 nucleotides agree with TRBD1. The CDR3 extends over 16 amino acids. V dropped 5 bases and J dropped 5; count of bases not matched to a gene: 12. Germline assignment: CDR1 MNHNY and CDR2 SVGAGI (reference sequence). This CDR3 reads CASSLLTGGAGTEAFF. The CDR3 region has the DNA TGTGCCAGCAGTCTCTTAACAGGGGGCGCCGGAACTGAAGCTTTCTTT.

The chain employs TRBV29-1 and TRBJ1-2; no firm D call. This CDR3 has 13 amino acids. V gave up 0 bases and J gave up 6 bases, with 11 bases separating them. CDR1 SQVTM and CDR2 ANQGSEA come from the germline V gene. The CDR3, as DNA: TGCAGCGTTGAAGATTGGAGGGTGGATGGCTACACCTTC. Its translation is CSVEDWRVDGYTF.

This sequence joins TRBV15 and TRBJ1-5; a weak D match, TRBD1 (6 bases). Germline assignment: CDR1 LNHNV and CDR2 YYDKDF (reference sequence). Trimming shortened V by 8 bases and J by 5 bases, and 13 bases separated the two germline ends. The CDR3 extends over 13 amino acids. CDR3: CATRDSGDQPQHF. The CDR3 coding sequence is TGTGCCACCCGAGATTCAGGGGATCAGCCCCAGCATTTT. The full variable domain, in which reference TRBV15 and TRBJ1-5 provide the parts outside the CDR3, is DAMVIQNPRYQVTQFGKPVTLSCSQTLNHNVMYWYQQKSSQAPKLLFHYYDKDFNNEADTPDNFQSRRPNTSFCFLDIRSPGLGDTAMYLCATRDSGDQPQHFGDGTRLSIL.

This sequence joins TRBV9 and TRBJ2-5, with 8 bases lining up with TRBD2. The junction had 0 bases not matched to a gene; V was cut back by 0 bases and J by 5 bases. The germline V gene encodes CDR1 SGDLS and CDR2 YYNGEE. The CDR3 consists of 13 residues. Written as DNA, the CDR3 is TGTGCCAGCAGCGTAGCTAGCGGGGAGACCCAGTACTTC. Protein product: CASSVASGETQYF.

The chain has TRBV19 and TRBJ1-5, with D unclear. The length of the CDR3 is 14 residues. Germline loops: CDR1 LNHDA, CDR2 SQIVND (reference sequence). V lost 3 bases and J 0 bases, leaving 6 bases between the germline ends. CDR3 sequence: CASSIPSSNQPQHF. The CDR3 coding sequence is TGTGCCAGTAGTATTCCGAGTAGCAATCAGCCCCAGCATTTT.

The chain joins TRBV15 to TRBJ2-1, with 14 bases fitting TRBD2. Looked up from germline, CDR1 is LNHNV and CDR2 is YYDKDF (reference sequence). V lost 1 base to trimming and J lost 9 bases; unmatched junction nucleotides: 8. The CDR3 is 17 amino acids. CDR3 region: CATSRVSTSGRAGEQFF. The CDR3 DNA sequence: TGTGCCACCAGCAGAGTCTCGACTAGCGGGAGGGCCGGTGAGCAGTTCTTC.